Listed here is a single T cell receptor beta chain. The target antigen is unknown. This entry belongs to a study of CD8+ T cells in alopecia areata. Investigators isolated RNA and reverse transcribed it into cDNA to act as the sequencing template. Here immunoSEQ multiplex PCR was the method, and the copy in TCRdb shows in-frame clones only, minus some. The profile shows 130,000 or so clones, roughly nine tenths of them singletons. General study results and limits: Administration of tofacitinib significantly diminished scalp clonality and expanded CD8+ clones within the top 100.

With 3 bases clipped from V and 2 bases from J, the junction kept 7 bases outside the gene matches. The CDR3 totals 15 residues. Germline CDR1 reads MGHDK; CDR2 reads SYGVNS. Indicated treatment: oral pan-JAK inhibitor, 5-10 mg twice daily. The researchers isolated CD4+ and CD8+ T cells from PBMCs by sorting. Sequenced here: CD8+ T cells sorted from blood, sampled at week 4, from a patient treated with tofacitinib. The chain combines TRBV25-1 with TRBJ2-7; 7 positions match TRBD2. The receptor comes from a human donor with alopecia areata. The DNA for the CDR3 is TGTGCCAGCAGTGACTCGGCTAGCGGTACCTACGAGCAGTACTTC. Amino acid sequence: CASSDSASGTYEQYF.